This T cell receptor (beta chain) was retrieved from a study of cytomegalovirus exposure and HLA in healthy donors. The PCR was carried out with 60 Vbeta primers and 13 Jbeta primers. Repertoires were generated with immunoSEQ multiplex PCR, while TCRdb's copy carries only in-frame clones and drops some. The sample shows some 130,000 clones, approximately 10% of them seen only once. V lost 1 base and J lost 9, with 14 bases in between. Looked up from germline, CDR1 is SGHRS and CDR2 is YFSETQ. The CDR3 length is 15 residues. This clonotype originated in a woman aged 40 to 50 in good health and CMV-seropositive. Sequencing used PBMCs. The chain recombines TRBV5-1 with TRBJ1-6; a possible D gene is TRBD1 (5 bases). The CDR3 sequence is CASSLLGGESSPLHF. CDR3 nucleotides: TGCGCCAGCAGCTTGTTGGGGGGAGAAAGTTCACCCCTCCACTTT. Complete variable domain (other parts from reference TRBV5-1 and TRBJ1-6): KAGVTQTPRYLIKTRGQQVTLSCSPISGHRSVSWYQQTPGQGLQFLFEYFSETQRNKGNFPGRFSGRQFSNSRSEMNVSTLELGDSALYLCASSLLGGESSPLHFGNGTRLTVT.